Listed here is a single TCR beta chain. The data derive from a study of blood T cell repertoires in COVID-19. On the study more broadly: Samples representing acute and convalescent COVID-19 were sourced from the United States, Italy and Spain. Sample material is recorded as cDNA or gDNA derived from T cells, B-cell-depleted T cells, or PBMCs.

The trim removed 5 bases at V and 0 bases at J, leaving 9 bases unmatched. Germline lookup yields CDR1 MNHNY and CDR2 SVGAGI (reference sequence). This CDR3 has 17 amino acids. The authors' processing: Nucleated cell counts were estimated from reference gene primer amplification. Sequencing was performed with immunoSEQ multiplex PCR; in TCRdb, only in-frame clones are kept and a portion is missing. The V and J calls and clone size are taken from that table; D and trimming were inferred from the DNA. The repertoire holds about 210,000 clones, about four fifths seen once, with 8.2% in the top ten. The source of this sequence is a woman between 45 and 60 years old with acute or convalescent COVID-19. The sample taken for sequencing was peripheral blood. The rearrangement links TRBV6-6 to TRBJ1-4; 7 bases map to TRBD1. Here the CDR3 DNA reads TGTGCCAGCAGTCTGGGACAGTCCCTCACAACTAATGAAAAACTGTTTTTT. Translating gives CASSLGQSLTTNEKLFF.